The next 11 T cell receptor beta chains were all read from a single sample in a study of cytomegalovirus exposure and HLA in healthy donors. The study ran its PCR with 60 Vbeta and 13 Jbeta primers. Sequencing used immunoSEQ multiplex PCR; TCRdb keeps in-frame clones, though not all of them. The data show 62,000 or so clones, roughly 83% seen once. Source material: PBMCs. These receptor sequences come from a man aged 25 to 45 in good health and CMV-seronegative.

The chain combines TRBV7-2 with TRBJ2-1; 9 bases match TRBD2. Trimming removed 8 bases from V and 2 bases from J; junction bases left unmatched: 7. CDR1 and CDR2 (germline): SGHTA, FQGNSA. This CDR3 contains 15 residues. In nucleotides, the CDR3 is TGTGCCAGCGGGAGGACTAGCGAGGCCTACAATGAGCAGTTCTTC. As protein: CASGRTSEAYNEQFF.

The CDR3: CATNQGLADNEQFF. The CDR3 region has the DNA TGTGCCACCAACCAGGGACTAGCGGACAATGAGCAGTTCTTC. The chain employs TRBV19 and TRBJ2-1; 11 bases are shared with TRBD2. The germline CDR1 and CDR2 sequences are LNHDA and SQIVND (reference sequence). J lost 5 bases, V lost 10 bases, and 7 bases had no gene match. The CDR3 has 14 amino acids. The full variable domain, in which reference TRBV19 and TRBJ2-1 provide the parts outside the CDR3, is DGGITQSPKYLFRKEGQNVTLSCEQNLNHDAMYWYRQDPGQGLRLIYYSQIVNDFQKGDIAEGYSVSREKKESFPLTVTSAQKNPTAFYLCATNQGLADNEQFFGPGTRLTVL.

The rearrangement links TRBV11-2 to TRBJ2-7, with TRBD1 as a possible D gene (5 bases). Trimming pared 1 base from V and 2 bases from J, leaving 15 bases between. This CDR3 spans 16 amino acids. Germline CDR1 reads SGHAT; CDR2 reads FQNNGV. The CDR3 DNA is TGTGCCAGCAGCTTAGGGGGCGTCTTTGGACCCTACGAGCAGTACTTC. This codes for CASSLGGVFGPYEQYF. The whole variable domain, remainder taken from reference TRBV11-2 and TRBJ2-7, is EAGVAQSPRYKIIEKRQSVAFWCNPISGHATLYWYQQILGQGPKLLIQFQNNGVVDDSQLPKDRFSAERLKGVDSTLKIQPAKLEDSAVYLCASSLGGVFGPYEQYFGPGTRLTVT.

V is TRBV19 and J is TRBJ2-1; possibly TRBD2 for D (7 bases). CDR1 and CDR2 from the germline V gene are LNHDA and SQIVND (reference sequence). Trimming stripped 7 bases from V and 8 bases from J, with 18 bases between. The CDR3 is made up of 14 amino acids. The CDR3 bases are TGTGCCAGTAAAGGGGGGGCCCTACCCCATGAGCAGTTCTTC. It yields the protein CASKGGALPHEQFF.

This clone was counted once. The chain combines TRBV4-1 with TRBJ2-7; possible D gene TRBD1, 6 bases. Germline V gene sequence: CDR1 MGHRA, CDR2 YSYEKL. The V and J ends lost 1 base and 2 bases respectively, with 15 bases between them. The length of the CDR3 is 16 residues. CDR3 in amino acids: CASSQVWGPNTYEQYF. Written as DNA, the CDR3 is TGCGCCAGCAGCCAAGTTTGGGGGCCAAACACCTACGAGCAGTACTTC.

The chain has TRBV20-1 and TRBJ2-7, with a possible D match to TRBD2 (6 bases). The V end was cut by 6 bases, the J end by 0 bases, with 6 bases between. CDR1 is DFQATT, CDR2 SNEGSKA, per germline (reference sequence). CDR3 length equals 11 residues. The CDR3 DNA reads TGCAGTGCGCGGGGCTCCTACGAGCAGTACTTC. This sequence encodes CSARGSYEQYF.

The chain couples TRBV29-1 to TRBJ2-7, with D unclear. V was pared by 3 bases and J by 5 bases, with 11 bases between. From germline, CDR1 is SQVTM and CDR2 ANQGSEA. CDR3 length: 12 residues. The CDR3 here is CSVDPGGDEQYF. CDR3 coding DNA: TGCAGCGTTGATCCGGGTGGTGACGAGCAGTACTTC.

The rearrangement uses TRBV7-2 and TRBJ2-2; D possibly corresponds to TRBD1 (5 bases). CDR3 length: 13 residues. CDR1 and CDR2 (germline): SGHTA, FQGNSA. The V and J ends lost 3 bases and 5 bases respectively, with 7 bases between them. CDR3 loop: CASSFQGTGELFF. In nucleotides, the CDR3 is TGTGCCAGCAGCTTCCAGGGTACCGGGGAGCTGTTTTTT.

This rearrangement joins TRBV10-3 to TRBJ2-7; TRBD1 matches at 8 bases. In germline, CDR1 is ENHRY, CDR2 SYGVKD. CDR3 length equals 14 residues. Trimming at V came to 4 bases and at J to 3 bases, leaving 5 bases not matched to a gene. The CDR3 bases are TGTGCCATCAGTGCAACCGGACAGGGCTACGAGCAGTACTTC. It is translated as CAISATGQGYEQYF.

This clone has just one count. The CDR3 nucleotides are TGCGCCAGCAGCCCAACGATGACAGGGGCCACCTACGAGCAGTACTTC. Translating gives CASSPTMTGATYEQYF. The J gene is TRBJ2-5, the V gene TRBV5-1; 8 nucleotides match TRBD1. The J call is in doubt because the DNA end fits TRBJ2-7 better. The CDR3 is 16 amino acids. CDR1 is SGHRS, CDR2 YFSETQ, per germline.

This clone came up once. The chain recombines TRBV7-2 with TRBJ2-1; maybe TRBD2 (6 bases). This CDR3 comprises 15 residues. V was shortened by 5 bases and J by 7 bases, with 18 bases between the two germline ends. Germline-derived CDR1 and CDR2 are SGHTA and FQGNSA. The CDR3 loop is CASSRSTSPVNEQFF. CDR3 nucleotides: TGTGCCAGCAGCCGTAGTACTAGCCCCGTTAATGAGCAGTTCTTC.